Reported below is one T cell receptor beta chain. Its antigen remains unknown. In the same sample, other DNA sequences code for this CDR3. Assay: immunoSEQ multiplex PCR; the TCRdb copy retains only in-frame clones and omits some. The sample has more than 850,000 clones, approximately 80% seen once. This sample stems from a study of shared clonotypes between healthy human individuals. For the study at large: Three CD4 naive, three CD4 memory, two CD8 naive and one CD8 memory plate were used per donor. Findings and limits, study-wide: Clonotypes that were shared across a handful of donors made up 4.5% to 5% of naive CD4 clonotypes.

Germline V CDR1 and CDR2: LNHDA, SQIVND (reference sequence). The CDR3 is 14 amino acids. With 5 bases clipped from V and 2 bases from J, the junction kept 5 bases outside the gene matches. This chain uses TRBV19 with TRBJ2-7, with 8 bases identical to TRBD1. The source of this sequence is a man between 18 and 35 years old in good health. Some clones in this sample may be carry-over from other donors' samples. Sequenced input: memory CD4+ T cells from PBMCs. The subset denotes: CD45RA-negative fraction. The CDR3 coding sequence is TGTGCCAGTAGTGCTCGGACAGGGACCTACGAGCAGTACTTC. Amino acids: CASSARTGTYEQYF.